These 21 T cell receptor beta chains were sequenced from one sample in a study of OX40 agonist ivuxolimab in advanced cancers. Sequencing was performed with immunoSEQ multiplex PCR; in TCRdb, only in-frame clones are kept and a portion is missing. Of over 35,000 clones in the sample, approximately 80% were seen once. The source was CD4+ or CD8+ T cells sorted from blood, collected in a trial of the OX40 agonist ivuxolimab. The source is an adult with an advanced solid tumor such as melanoma, head and neck, liver or kidney cancer.

The rearrangement uses TRBV7-6 and TRBJ2-7, with TRBD1 matching 8 bases. Germline V lookup: CDR1 SGHVS, CDR2 FNYEAQ. Trimming took 1 base from V and 3 from J; bases not matched to a gene: 5. CDR3 size: 15 residues. The CDR3 DNA sequence: TGTGCCAGCAGCTTAGGGGCAGGGGGCATCTACGAGCAGTACTTC. This translates into CASSLGAGGIYEQYF.

This clone was counted a single time. This chain joins TRBV18 and TRBJ2-5, with D perhaps being TRBD1 or TRBD2 (5 bases each). This CDR3 contains 14 residues. Germline CDR1 reads KGHSH; CDR2 reads LQKENI. V was clipped by 2 bases and J by 1 base, with 8 bases between them. The CDR3, as DNA: TGTGCCAGCTCACCAGAGGGGATCCAAGAGACCCAGTACTTC. It encodes CASSPEGIQETQYF.

The chain links TRBV11-2 to TRBJ2-5; D is uncertain. The J call may be wrong; the DNA end is better matched by TRBJ2-7. The V gene's germline CDR1 is SGHAT and CDR2 FQNNGV. CDR3 length: 13 amino acids. This CDR3 is CASSLDHTYEQYF. The CDR3 DNA sequence: TGTGCCAGCAGCTTAGATCATACCTACGAGCAGTACTTC.

The V gene is TRBV6-6, the J gene TRBJ1-2, with D hard to call. This CDR3 comprises 11 residues. Germline CDR1 reads MNHNY; CDR2 reads SVGAGI (reference sequence). The V end was cut by 4 bases, the J end by 7 bases, with 7 bases between. CDR3 nucleotide sequence: TGTGCCAGCAGTTGGGGTCTTGGCTACACCTTC. It yields the protein CASSWGLGYTF.

V usage is TRBV4-3 and J usage is TRBJ1-5, with TRBD1 identical over 8 bases. The germline CDR1 and CDR2 sequences are LGHNA and YSLEER. The CDR3 runs to 14 residues. J was trimmed by 5 bases and V by 4 bases; bases with no gene match: 4. The CDR3 coding sequence is TGCGCCAGCAGCCCCGGGACAGGTTATCAGCCCCAGCATTTT. The encoded protein is CASSPGTGYQPQHF.

As DNA, the CDR3 is TGCGCCAGCGGCACCGGGGAGCTGTTTTTT. This encodes CASGTGELFF. The chain combines TRBV10-1 with TRBJ2-2; D remains unclear. Germline V lookup: CDR1 WNHNN, CDR2 SYGVQD (reference sequence). The CDR3 is made up of 10 amino acids. The germline V and J ends were trimmed by 8 bases and 4 bases, with 2 bases remaining between them.

The V and J genes are TRBV27 and TRBJ2-7; 10 positions match TRBD1. Trimming cost V 5 bases and J 4 bases; bases outside gene matches: 5. Germline CDR1 is MNHEY and CDR2 is SMNVEV (reference sequence). CDR3 length equals 14 residues. CDR3 in DNA: TGTGCCAGCAGTCCGGACAGGGGGGGGTACGAGCAGTACTTC. This codes for CASSPDRGGYEQYF.

Notes on this clone: An end of the junction differs from the germline gene, which may be a read error. The rearrangement joins TRBV7-7 to TRBJ1-1, with 8 bases lining up with TRBD1. Germline V lookup: CDR1 SSHAT, CDR2 FNYEAQ (reference sequence). This CDR3 is built from 15 residues. The CDR3 DNA sequence: TGTGCTAGCAGCGCGGGACAGGATGGGGGCACTGAAGCTTTCTTT. This translates into CASSAGQDGGTEAFF. The whole variable domain, remainder taken from reference TRBV7-7 and TRBJ1-1, is GAGVSQSPRYKVTKRGQDVTLRCDPISSHATLYWYQQALGQGPEFLTYFNYEAQPDKSGLPSDRFSAERPEGSISTLTIQRTEQRDSAMYRCASSAGQDGGTEAFFGQGTRLTVV.

The rearrangement joins TRBV27 to TRBJ1-2; D remains unclear. Germline V gene lookup returns CDR1 MNHEY and CDR2 SMNVEV (reference sequence). The CDR3 has 13 amino acids. V shed 5 bases and J shed 8 bases, with 15 bases lying between them. The CDR3 region has the DNA TGTGCCAGCAGTCATTCCCAGGTACTCGGCTACACCTTC. Its protein product is CASSHSQVLGYTF.

The rearrangement uses TRBV5-1 and TRBJ2-3; no clear D gene. The V and J ends lost 1 base and 2 bases respectively, with 8 bases between them. This CDR3 has 14 amino acids. Germline values: CDR1 SGHRS, CDR2 YFSETQ. The CDR3, as DNA: TGCGCCAGCAGCTTGTCTGGGGACACAGATACGCAGTATTTT. This translates into CASSLSGDTDTQYF.

The chain is built from TRBV5-6 and TRBJ1-1; no reliable D call. Trimming cost V 1 base and J 4 bases, with 8 bases left between them. The germline V gene has CDR1 SGHDT and CDR2 YYEEEE. There are 13 residues in the CDR3. The CDR3 here is CASSLYHGTEAFF. In nucleotides, the CDR3 is TGTGCCAGCAGCTTGTATCACGGCACTGAAGCTTTCTTT.

This chain uses TRBV7-9 with TRBJ2-7; D possibly corresponds to TRBD1 (6 bases). Germline V gene sequence: CDR1 SEHNR, CDR2 FQNEAQ (reference sequence). The CDR3 is 15 residues long. Trimming shortened V by 5 bases and J by 6 bases, and 20 bases separated the two germline ends. Here the CDR3 reads CASSLGTPGSAEQYF. Written as DNA, the CDR3 is TGTGCCAGCAGCCTAGGGACACCTGGTTCCGCCGAGCAGTACTTC. Based on the CDR3 plus reference TRBV7-9 and TRBJ2-7, the full variable domain is DTGVSQNPRHKITKRGQNVTFRCDPISEHNRLYWYRQTLGQGPEFLTYFQNEAQLEKSRLLSDRFSAERPKGSFSTLEIQRTEQGDSAMYLCASSLGTPGSAEQYFGPGTRLTVT.

A few counts support this clone. The CDR3: CASSLPIHDGASTDTQYF. Here the CDR3 DNA reads TGTGCCAGCAGCCTCCCCATCCACGACGGTGCTAGCACAGATACGCAGTATTTT. The chain has TRBV13 and TRBJ2-3; D uncertain. In germline, CDR1 is PRHDT, CDR2 FYEKMQ (reference sequence). There are 18 residues in the CDR3. The ends were cut back, 5 bases at V and 0 bases at J, with 21 bases in the middle. The complete variable domain, with remaining parts taken from reference TRBV13 and TRBJ2-3, reads AAGVIQSPRHLIKEKRETATLKCYPIPRHDTVYWYQQGPGQDPQFLISFYEKMQSDKGSIPDRFSAQQFSDYHSELNMSSLELGDSALYFCASSLPIHDGASTDTQYFGPGTRLTVL.

The chain links TRBV4-1 to TRBJ2-2, with TRBD2 matching over 10 bases. Germline V gives CDR1 MGHRA, CDR2 YSYEKL. The CDR3 loop spans 18 amino acids. V was pared by 1 base and J by 6 bases, with 11 bases of the junction left unmatched. The CDR3 DNA reads as TGCGCCAGCAGCCAAGGGCCGGCTAGCGGGAGACGGGCCGGGGAGCTGTTTTTT. This translates into CASSQGPASGRRAGELFF.

The chain joins TRBV18 to TRBJ2-2; 7 bases agree with TRBD2. J lost 5 bases, V lost 0 bases, and 6 bases had no gene match. The CDR3 has 16 amino acids. Per the germline V gene, CDR1 is KGHSH and CDR2 is LQKENI. CDR3 sequence (DNA): TGTGCCAGCTCACCACCGGGCGGGAGTGGAACCGGGGAGCTGTTTTTT. Translation: CASSPPGGSGTGELFF.

The V and J genes are TRBV23-1 and TRBJ2-7; D not resolved. TRBV23-1 is sorted into the ORF group, with uncertain function. The CDR3 sequence is 13 residues long. Trimming pared 6 bases from V and 5 bases from J, leaving 14 bases between. The CDR3, as DNA: TGCGCCAGCAGCCAAGGTCCCGGCCACGAGCAGTACTTC. This encodes CASSQGPGHEQYF.

The genes are TRBV7-9 and TRBJ1-1; D ambiguous. The CDR3 runs to 12 residues. Between the trimmed V and J ends, which lost 4 bases and 10 bases, there was a span of 13 bases. The germline gives CDR1 SEHNR, CDR2 FQNEAQ (reference sequence). In DNA, the CDR3 is TGTGCCAGCAGCTCCAACTTGGGCCCAGCTTTCTTT. Its translation: CASSSNLGPAFF.

V is TRBV10-2 and J is TRBJ2-7, with D possibly matching TRBD2 (5 bases). Germline CDR1 WSHSY, CDR2 SAAADI. Deletions cut 0 bases from V and 2 bases from J, with 5 bases between. This CDR3 contains 13 residues. CDR3 sequence reads: CASSESGTYEQYF. For the CDR3, the DNA is TGCGCCAGCAGTGAGTCCGGGACCTACGAGCAGTACTTC.

V usage is TRBV7-9 and J usage is TRBJ2-1; the match to TRBD2 covers 7 bases. The J segment lost 2 bases and the V segment lost 2 bases, leaving 3 bases of the junction unmatched. This CDR3 comprises 15 residues. Germline values: CDR1 SEHNR, CDR2 FQNEAQ (reference sequence). DNA for the CDR3: TGTGCCAGCAGCTTAAAACTAGCGACCTACAATGAGCAGTTCTTC. This codes for CASSLKLATYNEQFF.

This chain joins TRBV2 and TRBJ2-7; no reliable D call. The CDR3 has 15 amino acids. Per germline, CDR1 SNHLY and CDR2 FYNNEI. The V end was cut by 0 bases, the J end by 7 bases, with 16 bases between. CDR3 loop: CASSEAAGVSGEQYF. The CDR3 DNA reads TGTGCCAGCAGTGAAGCCGCTGGGGTTTCCGGGGAGCAGTACTTC.

The chain recombines TRBV19 with TRBJ2-4, with D possibly called TRBD1 or TRBD2 (5 bases each). The CDR3 loop spans 17 amino acids. The V and J ends lost 4 bases and 1 base respectively, with 17 bases between them. CDR1 is LNHDA and CDR2 is SQIVND in the germline V gene (reference sequence). The CDR3 DNA reads TGTGCCAGTAGTACTGGGGATTGGGGACGGGCCAAAAACATTCAGTACTTC. It specifies CASSTGDWGRAKNIQYF. Filled out from reference TRBV19 and TRBJ2-4, the complete variable domain reads DGGITQSPKYLFRKEGQNVTLSCEQNLNHDAMYWYRQDPGQGLRLIYYSQIVNDFQKGDIAEGYSVSREKKESFPLTVTSAQKNPTAFYLCASSTGDWGRAKNIQYFGAGTRLSVL.